This T cell receptor (beta chain) originates from a study of beta chain features in type 1 diabetes. This clone turned up a few times. cDNA synthesis used the whole RNA isolate, giving expressed TCRB sequences. This table comes from immunoSEQ multiplex PCR, and its TCRdb copy is limited to in-frame clones, with some not included. Counted here are 400,000 to 500,000 clones, approximately 15% occurring once; the ten biggest clones make up roughly 0.033%. The J segment lost 11 bases and the V segment lost 5 bases, leaving 2 bases of the junction unmatched. This CDR3 contains 10 residues. In germline, CDR1 is SNHLY, CDR2 FYNNEI.

The clonotype was recovered from a man in his thirties or forties in good health. The specimen was naive CD4+ T cells from blood. The chain couples TRBV2 to TRBJ1-2, with TRBD1 matching 7 bases. Here the CDR3 DNA reads TGTGCCAGCAGTCCCAGGGGGTACACCTTC. It encodes CASSPRGYTF.